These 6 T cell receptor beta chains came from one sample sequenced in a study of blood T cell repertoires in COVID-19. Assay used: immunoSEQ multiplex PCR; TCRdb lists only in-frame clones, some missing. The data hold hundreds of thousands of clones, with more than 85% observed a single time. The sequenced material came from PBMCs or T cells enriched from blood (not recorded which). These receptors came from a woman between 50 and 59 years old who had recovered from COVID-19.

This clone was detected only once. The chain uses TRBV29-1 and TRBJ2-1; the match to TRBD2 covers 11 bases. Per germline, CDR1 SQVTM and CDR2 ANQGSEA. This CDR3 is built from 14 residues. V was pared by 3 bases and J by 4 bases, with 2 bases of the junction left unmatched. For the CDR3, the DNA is TGCAGCGTTGACGGGACTAGCGGATACAATGAGCAGTTCTTC. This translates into CSVDGTSGYNEQFF.

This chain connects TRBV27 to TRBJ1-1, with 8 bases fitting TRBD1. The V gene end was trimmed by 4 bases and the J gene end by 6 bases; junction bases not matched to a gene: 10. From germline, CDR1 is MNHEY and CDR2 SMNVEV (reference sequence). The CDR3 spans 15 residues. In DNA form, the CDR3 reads TGTGCCAGCAGTTCCTGGACAGGGATATCCGCTGAAGCTTTCTTT. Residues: CASSSWTGISAEAFF.

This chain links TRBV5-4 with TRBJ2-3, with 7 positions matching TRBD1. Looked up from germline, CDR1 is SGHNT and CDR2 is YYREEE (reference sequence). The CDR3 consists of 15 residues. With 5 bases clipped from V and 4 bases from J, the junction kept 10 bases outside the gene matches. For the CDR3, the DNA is TGTGCCAGCAGTAAAGACAGGGCAGTGTCAGATACGCAGTATTTT. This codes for CASSKDRAVSDTQYF.

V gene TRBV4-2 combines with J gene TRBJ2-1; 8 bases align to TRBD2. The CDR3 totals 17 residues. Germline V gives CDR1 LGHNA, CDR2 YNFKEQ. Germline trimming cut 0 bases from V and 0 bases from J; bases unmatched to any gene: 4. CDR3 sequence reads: CASSQEASGSSYNEQFF. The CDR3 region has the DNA TGTGCCAGCAGCCAAGAAGCAAGCGGGAGCTCCTACAATGAGCAGTTCTTC.

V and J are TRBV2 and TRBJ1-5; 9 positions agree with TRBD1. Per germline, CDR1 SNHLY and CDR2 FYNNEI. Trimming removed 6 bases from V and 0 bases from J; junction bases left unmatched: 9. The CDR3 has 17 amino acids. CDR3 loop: CASRTGTGTDSNQPQHF. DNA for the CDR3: TGTGCCAGCAGGACCGGGACAGGGACCGATAGCAATCAGCCCCAGCATTTT.

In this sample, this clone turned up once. Written as DNA, the CDR3 is TGTGCCAGCAGTTTCGGCGGGAGCAATGAGCAGTTCTTC. It is translated as CASSFGGSNEQFF. The V and J genes are TRBV27 and TRBJ2-1, with 7 bases fitting TRBD2. Germline V gene sequence: CDR1 MNHEY, CDR2 SMNVEV (reference sequence). CDR3 size: 13 residues. The ends lost 3 bases at V and 6 bases at J; junction bases unmatched: 2.